This is a list of T cell receptor beta chains from one sample in a study of regulatory T cells in long-lasting Graves disease. TCRdb reanalysed the multiplex PCR reads using MiXCR and keeps one entry per CDR3 protein. Of 450,000 or so distinct CDR3 sequences listed, 22% are singletons. Source: peripheral blood mononuclear cells (PBMCs), taken when the disease was refractory, from a patient treated with antithyroid drugs. These TCRs come from a female donor with Graves disease. Both conserved end residues are part of each CDR3. D genes are given only for firm matches. Some rows have no size entry. The others give once, few or many, or a class for an expanded clone.

V	size	D	J	DNA	CDR3
TRBV29-1	many	TRBD1	TRBJ2-5	TGCAGCGTGGCGACAGGGGAGGTAGAGACCCAGTACTTC	CSVATGEVETQYF
TRBV19	many	-	TRBJ1-2	TGTGCCAGTAGTATGACACAGACTGGCTACACCTTC	CASSMTQTGYTF
TRBV6-5	many	TRBD1	TRBJ2-7	TGTGCCAGCAGTTACGGCGGACAGGAGCTATGGGAGCAGTACTTC	CASSYGGQELWEQYF
TRBV5-1	many	TRBD2	TRBJ2-7	TGCGCCAGCAGCAAGGGACTAGCGGGAGGGCCAATCGAGCAGTACTTC	CASSKGLAGGPIEQYF
TRBV11-2	many	-	TRBJ1-4	TGTGCCAGCAGCTTCCTTAATGAAAAACTGTTTTTT	CASSFLNEKLFF
TRBV7-2	-	-	TRBJ2-1	TGTGCCAGCAGCTTAGGTTCGGTGGCTGAGCAGTTCTTC	CASSLGSVAEQFF
TRBV19	-	TRBD1	TRBJ1-5	TGTGCCAGTAGCACAGGGGGCGGCAATCAGCCCCAGCATTTT	CASSTGGGNQPQHF
TRBV28	many	TRBD1	TRBJ2-7	TGTGCCAGCAGTTTTCCCGGGACAGGGTTCTTCGAGCAGTACTTC	CASSFPGTGFFEQYF
TRBV5-6	-	-	TRBJ2-7	TGTGCCAGCAGTGAAGGCTACGGGCCCCACGAGCAGTACTTC	CASSEGYGPHEQYF
TRBV7-3	few	TRBD1	TRBJ2-7	TGTGCCAGCAGCCCCACAGGGGATCACCACGAGCAGTACTTC	CASSPTGDHHEQYF
TRBV19	-	-	TRBJ1-2	TGTGCCAGTATCAAACTCGGGGGGACCGGTGGCTACACCTTC	CASIKLGGTGGYTF
TRBV28	-	-	TRBJ2-1	TGTGCCAGCAGTTCCCCCGGTGAAGCGGCCTTATACAATGAGCAGTTCTTC	CASSSPGEAALYNEQFF
TRBV5-1	-	-	TRBJ1-1	TGCGCCAGCAGCTCCGGATCCAACTTGAACACTGAAGCTTTCTTT	CASSSGSNLNTEAFF
TRBV28	many	-	TRBJ2-3	TGTGCCAGCAGCGAAAACTTTGGAGGCACAGATACGCAGTATTTT	CASSENFGGTDTQYF
TRBV2	many	-	TRBJ1-5	TGTGCCAGCAGTGAGGCCCCGGGGGGAAACAATCAGCCCCAGCATTTT	CASSEAPGGNNQPQHF
TRBV30	many	-	TRBJ2-5	TGTGCCTGGAGTCCCGGACACGGATGGACCCAGTACTTC	CAWSPGHGWTQYF
TRBV24-1	few	-	TRBJ1-5	TGTGCCACCAGTGAAAGACCCTATCAGCCCCAGCATTTT	CATSERPYQPQHF
TRBV9	few	TRBD2	TRBJ2-7	TGTGCCAGCAGCGTAGGGAAAGCGGGGGACCCCCTCTCCTACGAGCAGTGCTTC	CASSVGKAGDPLSYEQCF
TRBV19	-	TRBD1	TRBJ2-5	TGTGCCAGTAGTATAGGCGACAGGGACGGGACCCAGTACTTC	CASSIGDRDGTQYF
TRBV5-4	-	-	TRBJ2-7	TGTGCCAGCAGCCCGGCGGTGGGGGGCGCCTACGAGCAGTACTTC	CASSPAVGGAYEQYF
TRBV29-1	-	TRBD1	TRBJ1-2	TGCAGCGTTGAAGGGGACAGGGGATCGAGCTACACCTTC	CSVEGDRGSSYTF
TRBV12-5	many	-	TRBJ1-1	TGTGCTAGTGGGACACAGTATACTGAAGCTTTCTTT	CASGTQYTEAFF
TRBV7-2	many	-	TRBJ2-5	TGTGCCAGCAGCTTATATCAGGGGCTACAAGAGACCCAGTACTTC	CASSLYQGLQETQYF
TRBV7-3	once	TRBD2	TRBJ2-5	TGTGCCAGCAGCCCACCGAATGGGGCTAGCGGCCAAGAGACCCAGTACTTC	CASSPPNGASGQETQYF
TRBV6-1	-	TRBD2	TRBJ2-5	TGTGCCAGCAGGTCACGGGGGGGCGGGGGGGAGACCCAGTACTTC	CASRSRGGGGETQYF
TRBV28	few	-	TRBJ2-1	TGTGCCAGCAGTCCAGTACGGGCCTACAATGAGCAGTTCTTC	CASSPVRAYNEQFF
TRBV6-1	few	-	TRBJ1-5	TGTGCCAGCAGCAAGACAGGAATGGGCGAAAAGCCCCAGCATTTT	CASSKTGMGEKPQHF
TRBV12-3/TRBV12-4	many	-	TRBJ2-7	TGTGCCAGCAGTCGACAGAGCCTTGACGGCGAGCAGTACTTC	CASSRQSLDGEQYF
TRBV28	many	-	TRBJ2-6	TGTGCCAGCAGTTATATCCTCGGGGTCCTGACTTTC	CASSYILGVLTF
TRBV7-9	few	-	TRBJ1-1	TGTGCCAGCAGCTACAGGGAGACTGAAGCTTTCTTT	CASSYRETEAFF
TRBV20-1	few	-	TRBJ2-3	TGCAGTGCTAGATCGAGGTCCAACACAGATACGCAGTATTTT	CSARSRSNTDTQYF
TRBV9	many	-	TRBJ1-6	TGTGCCAGCAGCGTAGGACAGGCAATAGGTTCACCCCTCCACTTT	CASSVGQAIGSPLHF
TRBV3-1	many	-	TRBJ2-5	TGTGCCAGCAGCCAGAGGACAGTCCAAGAGACCCAGTACTTC	CASSQRTVQETQYF
TRBV28	many	TRBD1	TRBJ2-7	TGTGCCAGCACCTCGACAGGGGACTCCTACGAGCAGTACTTC	CASTSTGDSYEQYF
TRBV27	-	-	TRBJ1-4	TGTGCCAGCAGTTTCACAGGGCCCGTTTGGGAAAAACTGTTTTTT	CASSFTGPVWEKLFF
TRBV5-1	few	-	TRBJ2-7	TGCGCCAGCAGCTTAGAGCCCGGGTCAGTCTCCTACGAGCAGTACTTC	CASSLEPGSVSYEQYF
TRBV12-3/TRBV12-4	-	TRBD2	TRBJ2-7	TGTGCCAGCAGCCAAGGGACTAGCGGGAGGGCCCCCTACGAGCAGTACTTC	CASSQGTSGRAPYEQYF
TRBV12-3/TRBV12-4	many	-	TRBJ2-5	TGTGCCAGCAGTACCAATGGCGGAGGGATGGGAGAGACCCAGTACTTC	CASSTNGGGMGETQYF
TRBV7-3	-	-	TRBJ1-5	TGTGCCAGCAGCCCCATAACCCACTCGGACCGAACATTTCATGTGCCCCAGCATTTT	CASSPITHSDRTFHVPQHF
TRBV7-9	many	TRBD1	TRBJ1-1	TGTGCCAGCAGCTTAGGGACTTACAGGGGGCGCAACACTGAAGCTTTCTTT	CASSLGTYRGRNTEAFF
TRBV10-3	many	TRBD1	TRBJ1-1	TGTGCCATCAGTGTAAGGCAGGGGGCCCTGACTGAAGCTTTCTTT	CAISVRQGALTEAFF
TRBV15	many	-	TRBJ1-2	TGTGCCACCAGCAGAAGCCACGGGACGAACTATGGCTACACCTTC	CATSRSHGTNYGYTF
TRBV12-3/TRBV12-4	many	TRBD1	TRBJ1-2	TGTGCCAGCAGTTCCGCGGGACAGTCAGCTAACTATGGCTACACCTTC	CASSSAGQSANYGYTF
TRBV28	few	TRBD2	TRBJ2-3	TGTGCCAGCAGTGGGCCTAGCGGGAGGGCCAGAGATACGCAGTATTTT	CASSGPSGRARDTQYF
TRBV24-1	many	-	TRBJ1-4	TGTGCCACCAGCGGGGGATATGGACATTCAACTAATGAAAAACTGTTTTTT	CATSGGYGHSTNEKLFF
TRBV7-2	-	-	TRBJ2-3	TGTGCCAGCAGCTTAGCGGCCAGGGCCGGGGATACGCAGTATTTT	CASSLAARAGDTQYF